This passage covers 26 T cell receptor beta chains from one sample sequenced in a study of cytomegalovirus exposure and HLA in healthy donors. Use of 60 Vbeta and 13 Jbeta primers characterized the PCR. Clones were sequenced by immunoSEQ multiplex PCR, and TCRdb holds only the in-frame ones, with some missing. The sample includes fewer than 250,000 clones, 77% of them seen just once. Sequencing was performed on PBMCs. All receptors come from a woman aged 25 to 39 in good health and CMV-seropositive.

In its sample, this clone was seen a few times. The rearrangement joins TRBV5-4 to TRBJ1-2; TRBD1 agrees at 7 bases. Germline V CDR1 and CDR2: SGHNT, YYREEE (reference sequence). The CDR3 spans 12 residues. Trimming took 0 bases from V and 8 from J; bases not matched to a gene: 1. Written as DNA, the CDR3 is TGTGCCAGCAGCTTGGTACAGGGGGGCTACACCTTC. Translating it yields CASSLVQGGYTF.

The V and J genes are TRBV18 and TRBJ1-1; TRBD1 matches 7 bases. The trim removed 3 bases at V and 2 bases at J, leaving 3 bases unmatched. Germline-derived CDR1 and CDR2 are KGHSH and LQKENI. The CDR3 runs 14 residues. In DNA form, the CDR3 reads TGTGCCAGCTCACCGACAGGGTTCAACACTGAAGCTTTCTTT. Its translation: CASSPTGFNTEAFF.

The rearrangement joins TRBV5-1 to TRBJ2-7, with TRBD1 matching 9 bases. The CDR3 is made up of 17 amino acids. Germline loops: CDR1 SGHRS, CDR2 YFSETQ. Unmatched junction bases numbered 14, after V lost 4 bases and J lost 3 bases. CDR3 amino acids: CASSAGFLRQGVYEQYF. The CDR3 DNA reads as TGCGCCAGCAGCGCGGGCTTTTTAAGACAGGGGGTCTACGAGCAGTACTTC.

The gene calls are TRBV2 and TRBJ2-1; 11 bases line up with TRBD1. This CDR3 region has 14 residues. Germline CDR1 is SNHLY and CDR2 is FYNNEI. V trimming: 7 bases; J trimming: 5 bases; junction bases outside the gene matches: 4. CDR3 residues: CASIRDRGNNEQFF. The CDR3 coding sequence is TGTGCCAGCATCAGGGACAGGGGGAACAATGAGCAGTTCTTC.

This chain uses TRBV18 with TRBJ2-7; 12 bases fit TRBD2. V was clipped by 4 bases and J by 0 bases; unmatched bases: 4. The CDR3 spans 16 residues. Germline V CDR1 and CDR2: KGHSH, LQKENI. CDR3 residues: CASSRGLAGTSYEQYF. In DNA form, the CDR3 reads TGTGCCAGCTCACGTGGACTAGCGGGGACCTCCTACGAGCAGTACTTC.

The chain joins TRBV5-5 to TRBJ1-2; the D is unclear. Germline values: CDR1 SGHKS, CDR2 YYEKEE (reference sequence). This CDR3 is built from 16 residues. Deletions cut 6 bases from V and 3 bases from J, with 21 bases between. DNA for the CDR3: TGTGCCAGCACCTCTTCCGGGTCTACCCCTCACTATGGCTACACCTTC. It yields the protein CASTSSGSTPHYGYTF. The full variable domain, with the rest looked up from reference TRBV5-5 and TRBJ1-2, is DAGVTQSPTHLIKTRGQQVTLRCSPISGHKSVSWYQQVLGQGPQFIFQYYEKEERGRGNFPDRFSARQFPNYSSELNVNALLLGDSALYLCASTSSGSTPHYGYTFGSGTRLTVV.

The table lists this clone with a few counts. CDR3 residues: CASSQVDATESSYNSPLHF. The CDR3, as DNA: TGCGCCAGCAGCCAAGTCGACGCGACAGAGAGCTCCTATAATTCACCCCTCCACTTT. This rearrangement joins TRBV4-1 to TRBJ1-6, with D possibly matching TRBD1 (5 bases). Per germline, CDR1 MGHRA and CDR2 YSYEKL. V gave up 1 base and J gave up 0 bases, with 16 bases separating them. The CDR3 runs 19 residues.

The chain carries TRBV28 and TRBJ1-1; D might be TRBD1 (6 bases). Trimming shortened V by 5 bases and J by 2 bases, and 15 bases separated the two germline ends. This CDR3 has 15 residues. Germline V lookup: CDR1 MDHEN, CDR2 SYDVKM. CDR3 region: CASSPAGGGNTEAFF. The CDR3 DNA is TGTGCCAGCAGTCCCGCGGGGGGCGGAAACACTGAAGCTTTCTTT.

The chain links TRBV18 to TRBJ2-4; tentative D call: TRBD2 (6 bases). The CDR3 has 15 residues. The V end was cut by 2 bases, the J end by 7 bases, with 15 bases between. Germline V lookup: CDR1 KGHSH, CDR2 LQKENI. The CDR3 DNA reads as TGTGCCAGCTCACCAGCCGGGGCTGGAGGGAACATTCAGTACTTC. Translation: CASSPAGAGGNIQYF.

V and J are TRBV6-1 and TRBJ1-2; D perhaps matches TRBD1 (5 bases). The CDR3 extends over 13 amino acids. V was cut by 6 bases and J by 7 bases, with 15 bases left in between. The germline V gene has CDR1 MNHNS and CDR2 SASEGT. In nucleotides, the CDR3 is TGTGCCAGCAGCATAATGGGGCAGGGTGGCTACACCTTC. The encoded protein is CASSIMGQGGYTF.

As regards this clone: The same CDR3 can be traced to other DNA sequences in this sample. V and J are TRBV4-3 and TRBJ2-1, with D maybe TRBD2 (5 bases). The V end lost 1 base, the J end lost 1 base, and 5 bases lay between the germline ends. CDR1 and CDR2 (germline): LGHNA, YSLEER. The CDR3 extends over 14 amino acids. CDR3 in DNA: TGCGCCAGCAGCCAAGGAGGGTCCTACAATGAGCAGTTCTTC. Amino acids: CASSQGGSYNEQFF.

The chain recombines TRBV4-1 with TRBJ2-7; D may be TRBD2 (5 bases). The CDR3 loop spans 15 amino acids. Germline loops: CDR1 MGHRA, CDR2 YSYEKL. V was shortened by 4 bases and J by 3 bases, with 16 bases between the two germline ends. In DNA form, the CDR3 reads TGCGCCAGCAGCCCAGCATGGACGGGGAACTACGAGCAGTACTTC. Translating gives CASSPAWTGNYEQYF.

As regards this clone: The sample holds other DNA sequences that translate to the same CDR3. J is TRBJ1-2 and V is TRBV15; possible D gene TRBD1, 6 bases. V was clipped by 0 bases and J by 6 bases, with 11 bases between them. Germline loops: CDR1 LNHNV, CDR2 YYDKDF (reference sequence). This CDR3 has 14 residues. CDR3 in DNA: TGTGCCACCAGCAGAGATCGGGCAGGGGATGGCTACACCTTC. Residues: CATSRDRAGDGYTF.

The sample holds a few counts of this clone. The chain links TRBV7-2 to TRBJ2-1; 11 bases align to TRBD2. This CDR3 is built from 18 residues. The trim removed 1 base at V and 4 bases at J, leaving 9 bases unmatched. From germline, CDR1 is SGHTA and CDR2 FQGNSA. CDR3 protein: CASSLVGIAGGSYNEQFF. The CDR3 region has the DNA TGTGCCAGCAGCTTAGTTGGGATAGCGGGAGGGAGTTACAATGAGCAGTTCTTC.

There are a few counts of this clone. J is TRBJ1-5 and V is TRBV18; no reliable D call. CDR1 and CDR2 (germline): KGHSH, LQKENI. Trimming took off 2 bases at V and 0 bases at J, with 11 bases between the two ends. The CDR3 contains 16 residues. The CDR3, as DNA: TGTGCCAGCTCACCAAAAGATGAGGATAGCAATCAGCCCCAGCATTTT. Translated: CASSPKDEDSNQPQHF. Using reference TRBV18 and TRBJ1-5 for the parts outside the CDR3, the full variable domain is NAGVMQNPRHLVRRRGQEARLRCSPMKGHSHVYWYRQLPEEGLKFMVYLQKENIIDESGMPKERFSAEFPKEGPSILRIQQVVRGDSAAYFCASSPKDEDSNQPQHFGDGTRLSIL.

The gene calls are TRBV7-2 and TRBJ1-2; 10 bases align to TRBD1. This CDR3 region has 15 residues. V was pared by 5 bases and J by 7 bases, with 10 bases of the junction left unmatched. Germline V lookup: CDR1 SGHTA, CDR2 FQGNSA. CDR3 region: CASSPEPGQGFGYTF. The CDR3, as DNA: TGTGCCAGCAGCCCGGAACCGGGACAGGGGTTTGGCTACACCTTC. Complete variable domain (other parts from reference TRBV7-2 and TRBJ1-2): GAGVSQSPSNKVTEKGKDVELRCDPISGHTALYWYRQSLGQGLEFLIYFQGNSAPDKSGLPSDRFSAERTGGSVSTLTIQRTQQEDSAVYLCASSPEPGQGFGYTFGSGTRLTVV.

In DNA, the CDR3 is TGTGCCAGCAGCCCACCGGGACTAGCGGGGGGAATTGAGCAGTTCTTC. It encodes CASSPPGLAGGIEQFF. The chain links TRBV7-2 to TRBJ2-1; 15 nucleotides align to TRBD2. The CDR3 has 16 amino acids. The germline gives CDR1 SGHTA, CDR2 FQGNSA. Germline trimming cut 5 bases from V and 9 bases from J; bases unmatched to any gene: 8.

In its sample, this clone was seen a few times. The gene calls are TRBV27 and TRBJ2-5; 8 nucleotides agree with TRBD1. Germline CDR1 reads MNHEY; CDR2 reads SMNVEV (reference sequence). J lost 0 bases, V lost 8 bases, and 8 bases had no gene match. The CDR3 extends over 15 amino acids. CDR3 sequence reads: CASSPYRGYQETQYF. CDR3 in DNA: TGTGCCAGCTCCCCATACAGGGGGTACCAAGAGACCCAGTACTTC.

In regard to this clone: Germline and junction disagree at one end, which may indicate a read error. The gene calls are TRBV29-1 and TRBJ1-2; D gene ambiguous. The CDR3 is made up of 11 amino acids. Germline V CDR1 and CDR2: SQVTM, ANQGSEA. In DNA, the CDR3 is TGCAGTGTTGGGAGCGGGGATGGCTACACCTTC. This sequence encodes CSVGSGDGYTF.

The chain is built from TRBV5-6 and TRBJ1-2; weak D call: TRBD1 (6 bases). V was shortened by 0 bases and J by 1 base, with 13 bases between the two germline ends. Germline CDR1 SGHDT, CDR2 YYEEEE. This CDR3 has 16 residues. CDR3 sequence: CASSLVRTAGNYGYTF. CDR3 sequence (DNA): TGTGCCAGCAGCTTGGTGAGGACAGCCGGTAACTATGGCTACACCTTC. Looking up the rest from reference TRBV5-6 and TRBJ1-2 gives the full variable domain: DAGVTQSPTHLIKTRGQQVTLRCSPKSGHDTVSWYQQALGQGPQFIFQYYEEEERQRGNFPDRFSGHQFPNYSSELNVNALLLGDSALYLCASSLVRTAGNYGYTFGSGTRLTVV.

Notes on this clone: The sample holds other DNA sequences that translate to the same CDR3. The gene calls are TRBV7-2 and TRBJ1-5; D is unclear. The CDR3 length is 12 residues. Germline-derived CDR1 and CDR2 are SGHTA and FQGNSA. V dropped 3 bases and J dropped 4 bases, with 4 bases sitting between them. Here the CDR3 reads CASSFLNQPQHF. Here the CDR3 DNA reads TGTGCCAGCAGCTTCTTAAATCAGCCCCAGCATTTT.

The chain carries TRBV28 and TRBJ2-5; TRBD2 matches 7 bases. The ends lost 4 bases at V and 4 bases at J; junction bases unmatched: 9. Per germline, CDR1 MDHEN and CDR2 SYDVKM. The CDR3 is 15 amino acids. The CDR3 coding sequence is TGTGCCAGCAGTTCCCAGCGGGAAAAGGTAGAGACCCAGTACTTC. Translated: CASSSQREKVETQYF.

The genes are TRBV5-1 and TRBJ2-5; 9 nucleotides match TRBD2. Germline CDR1 and CDR2: SGHRS and YFSETQ. V lost 0 bases and J lost 5; bases outside the gene matches: 8. The CDR3 runs to 16 residues. The CDR3 coding sequence is TGCGCCAGCAGCTTGGGCGCGGCGGGAGGGCAGGAGACCCAGTACTTC. It specifies CASSLGAAGGQETQYF.

The V call is TRBV28, the J call TRBJ1-2; possible D gene TRBD1, 6 bases. The CDR3 is 17 residues long. Trimming shortened V by 1 base and J by 5 bases, and 20 bases separated the two germline ends. Germline V gives CDR1 MDHEN, CDR2 SYDVKM. This CDR3 is CASSLLGVQGSDYGYTF. The CDR3 DNA reads as TGTGCCAGCAGTTTATTAGGAGTGCAGGGGAGTGATTATGGCTACACCTTC.

The chain has TRBV7-2 and TRBJ2-6; TRBD1 might be the D (7 bases). V was shortened by 1 base and J by 2 bases, with 15 bases between the two germline ends. The CDR3 is 18 amino acids. The germline V gene encodes CDR1 SGHTA and CDR2 FQGNSA. This CDR3 is CASSLVGGGVPGANVLTF. DNA for the CDR3: TGTGCCAGCAGCTTAGTCGGAGGGGGCGTCCCTGGGGCCAACGTCCTGACTTTC.

Here the CDR3 reads CASSFSGSYSYEQYF. The CDR3 DNA reads TGCGCCAGCAGCTTTAGCGGGAGTTATAGCTACGAGCAGTACTTC. This rearrangement joins TRBV5-1 to TRBJ2-7; 9 nucleotides agree with TRBD2. This CDR3 has 15 amino acids. V shed 2 bases and J 3 bases; nucleotides not matched to a gene: 6. Germline V gene data show CDR1 as SGHRS and CDR2 as YFSETQ.